This record looks at one T cell receptor beta chain sequence and its context. Unmatched junction bases numbered 10, after V lost 1 base and J lost 5 bases. Germline V gene lookup returns CDR1 SEHNR and CDR2 FQNEAQ (reference sequence). The CDR3 is 17 residues long. This sample was included in a study of T-cell reconstitution after alpha-beta-depleted transplantation in children. Unique molecular identifiers were incorporated during preparation of the TCRbeta library. TCRdb passed the PCR reads through MiXCR, listing each CDR3 protein once. The sample records fewer than 750,000 distinct CDR3 sequences, 25% to 30% being singletons.

This sequence was found in a boy under three years old with Wiskott-Aldrich syndrome, due to receive a stem cell transplant. The chain recombines TRBV7-9 with TRBJ1-5; the match to TRBD1 covers 8 bases. This specimen was PBMCs, taken before TCRalphabeta/CD19-depleted stem cell transplant. For the CDR3, the DNA is TGTGCCAGCAGCTTAGGGACAGGGAGTCTCTCCCATCAGCCCCAGCATTTT. This translates into CASSLGTGSLSHQPQHF.